The rows below give T cell receptor beta chains drawn from one sample of a study of blood T cell repertoires in COVID-19. Clones were sequenced by immunoSEQ multiplex PCR, and TCRdb holds only the in-frame ones, with some missing. The sample lists 250,000 to 300,000 clones, approximately 81% occurring once. Source material: peripheral blood. All receptors derive from a man aged 60-69 years with acute or convalescent COVID-19. Each CDR3 is given with its conserved first and last residue. D genes are given only for firm matches. Clone size is stated in some rows and not others, as once, few, many or a class when expanded.

J gene: TRBJ2-2; clone size: NA; V gene: TRBV6-6; D gene: NA; CDR3 DNA: TGTGCCAGCAGTTCCTTGAACACCGGGGAGCTGTTTTTT; CDR3 protein: CASSSLNTGELFF
J gene: TRBJ2-7; clone size: NA; V gene: TRBV7-9; D gene: TRBD1; CDR3 DNA: TGTGCCAGCAGCCCCCGGACAGGGGGAGGGTACGAGCAGTACTTC; CDR3 protein: CASSPRTGGGYEQYF
J gene: TRBJ2-7; clone size: few; V gene: TRBV5-1; D gene: NA; CDR3 DNA: TGCGCCAGCAGCGCGGGACAGTCCTACGAGCAGTACTTC; CDR3 protein: CASSAGQSYEQYF
J gene: TRBJ2-7; clone size: NA; V gene: TRBV9; D gene: TRBD2; CDR3 DNA: TGTGCCAGCAGCCGCACTAGCGGGAGGGCGGGGGAGCAGTACTTC; CDR3 protein: CASSRTSGRAGEQYF
J gene: TRBJ1-1; clone size: NA; V gene: TRBV18; D gene: TRBD1; CDR3 DNA: TGTGCCAGCTCACCAATGACAGGGGGGGCTTTCTTT; CDR3 protein: CASSPMTGGAFF
J gene: TRBJ2-5; clone size: NA; V gene: TRBV29-1; D gene: TRBD1; CDR3 DNA: TGCAGCGGGCAGGGGGCAATAGAGACCCAGTACTTC; CDR3 protein: CSGQGAIETQYF
J gene: TRBJ2-1; clone size: once; V gene: TRBV7-2; D gene: TRBD2; CDR3 DNA: TGTGCCAGCAGCCCCCTAGCGGGTGTGTACAATGAGCAGTTCTTC; CDR3 protein: CASSPLAGVYNEQFF
J gene: TRBJ2-1; clone size: NA; V gene: TRBV7-3; D gene: NA; CDR3 DNA: TGTGCCAGCAGCAATCGGTCCTACAATGAGCAGTTCTTC; CDR3 protein: CASSNRSYNEQFF
J gene: TRBJ1-1; clone size: few; V gene: TRBV29-1; D gene: TRBD1; CDR3 DNA: TGCAGCGCAATCACAGGGGTTAACACTGAAGCTTTCTTT; CDR3 protein: CSAITGVNTEAFF
J gene: TRBJ1-6; clone size: NA; V gene: TRBV6-6; D gene: NA; CDR3 DNA: TGTGCCAGCAATACGGGAGAGTTCTCCTATAATTCACCCCTCCACTTT; CDR3 protein: CASNTGEFSYNSPLHF
J gene: TRBJ1-4; clone size: NA; V gene: TRBV2; D gene: TRBD1; CDR3 DNA: TGTGCCAGCAGTCCGGGACAGCATGGTGAAAAACTGTTTTTT; CDR3 protein: CASSPGQHGEKLFF
J gene: TRBJ1-1; clone size: few; V gene: TRBV21-1; D gene: NA; CDR3 DNA: TGTGCCAGCAGCCCACGGGACAAAAGTTCGATTAACACTGAAGCTTTCTTT; CDR3 protein: CASSPRDKSSINTEAFF
J gene: TRBJ1-1; clone size: once; V gene: TRBV7-9; D gene: NA; CDR3 DNA: TGTGCCAGCAGCTTAATGGGCCAGAACACTGAAGCTTTCTTT; CDR3 protein: CASSLMGQNTEAFF
J gene: TRBJ2-1; clone size: NA; V gene: TRBV5-4; D gene: TRBD1; CDR3 DNA: TGTGCCAGCAGCGGGACAGAGAACAATGAGCAGTTCTTC; CDR3 protein: CASSGTENNEQFF
J gene: TRBJ1-5; clone size: NA; V gene: TRBV7-2; D gene: TRBD1; CDR3 DNA: TGTGCCAGCAGCTCAAGGACAGGGGGTGGGTTCGATCGGCCCCAGCATTTT; CDR3 protein: CASSSRTGGGFDRPQHF
J gene: TRBJ1-5; clone size: NA; V gene: TRBV6-2/TRBV6-3; D gene: NA; CDR3 DNA: TGTGCCAGCAGTTACGATCAGGGTTATCAGCCCCAGCATTTT; CDR3 protein: CASSYDQGYQPQHF
J gene: TRBJ2-3; clone size: NA; V gene: TRBV19; D gene: NA; CDR3 DNA: TGTGCCAGTGCCCTAAGCACAGATACGCAGTATTTT; CDR3 protein: CASALSTDTQYF
J gene: TRBJ2-7; clone size: NA; V gene: TRBV5-1; D gene: TRBD2; CDR3 DNA: TGCGCCAGCAGCCCCGGGGGAGGGCAGACCTACGAGCAGTACTTC; CDR3 protein: CASSPGGGQTYEQYF
J gene: TRBJ2-7; clone size: once; V gene: TRBV7-2; D gene: NA; CDR3 DNA: TGTGCCAGCAGCTCCAGGGGACTATCCTCCTACGAGCAGTACTTC; CDR3 protein: CASSSRGLSSYEQYF
J gene: TRBJ1-5; clone size: NA; V gene: TRBV9; D gene: NA; CDR3 DNA: TGTGCCAGCAGCTCGAATACACAGGGAAAATTGGCTCAGCCCCAGCATTTT; CDR3 protein: CASSSNTQGKLAQPQHF